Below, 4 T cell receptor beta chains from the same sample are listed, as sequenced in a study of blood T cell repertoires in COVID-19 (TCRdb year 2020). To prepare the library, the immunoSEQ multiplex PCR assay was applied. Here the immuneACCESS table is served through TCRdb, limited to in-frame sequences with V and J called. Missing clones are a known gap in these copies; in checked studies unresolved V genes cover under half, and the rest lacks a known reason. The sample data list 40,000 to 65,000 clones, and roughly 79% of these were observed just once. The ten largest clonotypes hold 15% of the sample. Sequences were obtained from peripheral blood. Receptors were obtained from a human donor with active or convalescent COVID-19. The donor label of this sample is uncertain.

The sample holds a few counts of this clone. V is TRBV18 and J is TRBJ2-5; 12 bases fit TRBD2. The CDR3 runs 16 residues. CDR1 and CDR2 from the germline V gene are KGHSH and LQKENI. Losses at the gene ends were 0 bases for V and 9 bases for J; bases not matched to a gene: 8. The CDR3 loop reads CASSPPTSGREGAQYF. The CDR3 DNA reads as TGTGCCAGCTCACCACCGACTAGCGGGAGAGAGGGGGCCCAGTACTTC.

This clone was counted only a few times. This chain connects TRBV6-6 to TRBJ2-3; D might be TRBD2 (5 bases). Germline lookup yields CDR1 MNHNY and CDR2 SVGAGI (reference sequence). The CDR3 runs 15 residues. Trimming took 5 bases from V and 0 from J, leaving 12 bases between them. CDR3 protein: CASSPLLASTDTQYF. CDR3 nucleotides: TGTGCCAGCAGTCCCCTCCTAGCCAGCACAGATACGCAGTATTTT.

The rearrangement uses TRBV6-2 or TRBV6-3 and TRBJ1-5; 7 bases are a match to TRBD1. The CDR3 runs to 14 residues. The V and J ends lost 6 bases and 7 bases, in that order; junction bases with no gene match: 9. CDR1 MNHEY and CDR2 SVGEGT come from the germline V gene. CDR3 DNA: TGTGCCAGCAGCTCGACAGGGTTGGGCCAGCCCCAGCATTTT. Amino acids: CASSSTGLGQPQHF.

The CDR3 coding sequence is TGTGCCAGCTCCGGGACACAGAACACTGAAGCTTTCTTT. This codes for CASSGTQNTEAFF. The chain is built from TRBV18 and TRBJ1-1; D perhaps matches TRBD1 (6 bases). Germline CDR1 is KGHSH and CDR2 is LQKENI. V lost 6 bases and J lost 1, with 9 bases in between. This CDR3 comprises 13 residues.